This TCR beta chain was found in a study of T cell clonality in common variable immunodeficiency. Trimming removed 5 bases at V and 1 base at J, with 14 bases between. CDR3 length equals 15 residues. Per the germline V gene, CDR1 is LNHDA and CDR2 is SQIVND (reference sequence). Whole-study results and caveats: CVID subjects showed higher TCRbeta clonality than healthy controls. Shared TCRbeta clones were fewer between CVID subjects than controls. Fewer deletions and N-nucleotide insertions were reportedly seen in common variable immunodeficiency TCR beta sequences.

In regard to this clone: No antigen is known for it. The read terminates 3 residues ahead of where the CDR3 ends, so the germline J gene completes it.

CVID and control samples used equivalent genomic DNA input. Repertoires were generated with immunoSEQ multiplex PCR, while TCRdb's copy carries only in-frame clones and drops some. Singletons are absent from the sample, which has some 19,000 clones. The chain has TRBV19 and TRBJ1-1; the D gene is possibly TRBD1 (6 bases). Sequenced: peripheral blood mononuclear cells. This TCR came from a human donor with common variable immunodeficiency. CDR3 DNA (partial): TGTGCCAGTAGTTTCAGGGGTACGGAGAACACTGAA. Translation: CASSFRGTENTE. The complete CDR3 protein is CASSFRGTENTEAFF.